The clone carrying this TCR beta chain was seen a handful of times. Its antigen is still unknown. This sample was taken from a study of early T cells in non-severe SARS-CoV-2 infection. Whole-study context: From unsorted whole blood, bulk RNA was sequenced, and the chains remained unpaired.

Germline loops: CDR1 SGHRS, CDR2 YFSETQ. This CDR3 region has 15 residues. V trimming: 4 bases; J trimming: 5 bases; junction bases outside the gene matches: 10. Study-wide results and caveats: VDJdb-based annotation leaned toward anti-spike CD8 responses and missed private and CD4 specificities.

Unique molecular identifier tags were affixed to discrete cDNA molecules. From the 5' RACE reads, TCRdb called clonotypes with MiXCR, one entry per CDR3 protein. The sample includes 60,000 or so distinct CDR3 sequences, around 9.3% seen only once; the top ten take roughly 4%. The TCR was taken from an adult who was a healthcare worker with PCR-confirmed SARS-CoV-2 infection or an uninfected control (not recorded which). The V gene is TRBV5-1, the J gene TRBJ2-5; 8 bases match TRBD2. The source was whole blood, collected at baseline. The CDR3 spells CASSPGGGGIETQYF. The CDR3 bases are TGCGCCAGCAGCCCCGGCGGCGGGGGGATCGAGACCCAGTACTTC.